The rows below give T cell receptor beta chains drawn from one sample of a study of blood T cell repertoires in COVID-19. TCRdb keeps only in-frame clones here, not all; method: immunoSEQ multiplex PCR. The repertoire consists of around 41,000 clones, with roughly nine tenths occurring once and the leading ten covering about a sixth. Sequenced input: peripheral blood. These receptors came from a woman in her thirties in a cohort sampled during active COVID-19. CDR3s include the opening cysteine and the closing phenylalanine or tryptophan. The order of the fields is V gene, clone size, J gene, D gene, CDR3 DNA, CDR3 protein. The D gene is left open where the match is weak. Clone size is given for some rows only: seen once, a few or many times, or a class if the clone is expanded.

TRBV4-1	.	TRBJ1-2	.	TGCGCCAGCAGCCAAGACCAGGGGTCACATAACTATGGCTACACCTTC	CASSQDQGSHNYGYTF
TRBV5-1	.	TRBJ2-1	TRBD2	TGCGCCAGCAGCTCCCCTGGCGTCGGGGGAGGGCCTGGGCGCGGGCAGTTCTTC	CASSSPGVGGGPGRGQFF
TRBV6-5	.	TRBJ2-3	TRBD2	TGTGCCAGCACTAGACTAGCGGGACCCACAGATACGCAGTATTTT	CASTRLAGPTDTQYF
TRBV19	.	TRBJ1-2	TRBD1	TGTGCCAGTAGTCCCTTCCCCGGGACAGGGGGGTATGGCTACACCTTC	CASSPFPGTGGYGYTF
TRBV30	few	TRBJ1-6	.	TGTGCCTGGAGTGTTAGGGAGAATTCACCCCTCCACTTT	CAWSVRENSPLHF
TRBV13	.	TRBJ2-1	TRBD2	TGTGCCAGCAGCCACAGAAGTAGCGGGCGTCTTCCGGGCAATGAGCAGTTCTTC	CASSHRSSGRLPGNEQFF
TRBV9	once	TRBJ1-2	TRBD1	TGTGCCAGCAGCCCCCGACAGGGCGTATATGGCTACACCTTC	CASSPRQGVYGYTF
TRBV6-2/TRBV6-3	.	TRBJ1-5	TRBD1	TGTGCCAGCAGTAAACAGGGGTTTAGCAATCAGCCCCAGCATTTT	CASSKQGFSNQPQHF
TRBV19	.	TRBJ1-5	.	TGTGCCAGTAGTATCCCAAATCAGCCCCAGCATTTT	CASSIPNQPQHF
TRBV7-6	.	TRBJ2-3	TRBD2	TGTGCCAGCAGCTTAGCGGCGGGAGGAGAGACAGATACGCAGTATTTT	CASSLAAGGETDTQYF
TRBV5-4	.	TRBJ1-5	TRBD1	TGTGCCAGCAGCCTGGACAGGGATCAGCCCCAGCATTTT	CASSLDRDQPQHF
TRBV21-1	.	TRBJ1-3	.	TGTGCCAGCAGAATGAGCTCTGGAAACACCATATATTTT	CASRMSSGNTIYF
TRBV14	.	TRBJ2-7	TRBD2	TGTGCCAGCAGCCGGACTAGCGGGAGCTTCGAGCAGTACTTC	CASSRTSGSFEQYF
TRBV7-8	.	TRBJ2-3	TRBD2	TGTGCCAGCAGCTTAGCGAATGCAGCGGGACCCTCTAGCACAGATACGCAGTATTTT	CASSLANAAGPSSTDTQYF
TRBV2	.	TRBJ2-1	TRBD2	TGTGCGACCGGCAGGACTAGCGGGGTCAATGAGCAGTTCTTC	CATGRTSGVNEQFF
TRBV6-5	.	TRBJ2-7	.	TGTGCCTCCACTGCGGCCTCCGAGCAGTACTTC	CASTAASEQYF
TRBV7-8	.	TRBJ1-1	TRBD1	TGTGCCAGCAGCCTAGGGACAGGGGAAGGGCGGACTGAAGCTTTCTTT	CASSLGTGEGRTEAFF
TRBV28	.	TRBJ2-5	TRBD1	TGTGCCAGCCAGGGGGCTACGTTGACCCAGTACTTC	CASQGATLTQYF
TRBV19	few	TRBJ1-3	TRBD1	TGTGCCAGTAGTATATGGGGACAGTCGCAAATCTCTGGAAACACCATATATTTT	CASSIWGQSQISGNTIYF
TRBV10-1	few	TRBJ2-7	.	TGCGCCAGCAGTTGGACACGACGTGTCTACGAGCAGTACTTC	CASSWTRRVYEQYF
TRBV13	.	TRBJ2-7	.	TGTGCCAGCAGCTTAGGGGTTAGCTCCTACGAGCAGTACTTC	CASSLGVSSYEQYF
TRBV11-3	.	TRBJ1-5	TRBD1	TGTGCCAGCAGCTTAGTGGACAGGGGCAATCAGCCCCAGCATTTT	CASSLVDRGNQPQHF
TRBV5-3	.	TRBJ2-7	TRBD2	TGTGCCAGAAGCTTACCCCTGGGGACTAAGTACGAGCAGTACTTC	CARSLPLGTKYEQYF
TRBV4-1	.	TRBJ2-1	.	TGCGCCAGCAGCCACCCTGGAGAGTCGAGCTCCTACAATGAGCAGTTCTTC	CASSHPGESSSYNEQFF
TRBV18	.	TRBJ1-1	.	TGTGCCAGCTCACCCGGGTTGAACACTGAAGCTTTCTTT	CASSPGLNTEAFF
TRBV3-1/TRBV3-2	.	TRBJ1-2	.	TGTGCCAGCAGCCAAGATAGGGGCGTACAGGGCTATGGCTACACCTTC	CASSQDRGVQGYGYTF
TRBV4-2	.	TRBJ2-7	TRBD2	TGTGCCAGCAGCCAAGATGGGGCTAGCGGGAGGGGTTGGGAGCAGTACTTC	CASSQDGASGRGWEQYF
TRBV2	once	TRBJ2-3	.	TGTGCCAGCAGGAGTACTAGCACAGATACGCAGTATTTT	CASRSTSTDTQYF
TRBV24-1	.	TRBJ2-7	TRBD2	TGTGCCACCAGTGATGGACTAGCGGGTCCCTACGAGCAGTACTTC	CATSDGLAGPYEQYF
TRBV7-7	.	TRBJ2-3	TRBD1	TGTGCTAGCAGCCCAACAGGGGCTAGCACAGATACGCAGTATTTT	CASSPTGASTDTQYF
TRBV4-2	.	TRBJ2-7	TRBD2	TGTGCCAGCAGCCCCCGGGTAGCGGGGTCCTACGAGCAGTACTTC	CASSPRVAGSYEQYF
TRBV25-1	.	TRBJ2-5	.	TGTGCCAGCAGTGAAAGGGGGGGATGGGAGACCCAGTACTTC	CASSERGGWETQYF
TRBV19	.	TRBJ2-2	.	TGTGCCAGTAGTACGGTCCTAAAGAACACCGGGGAGCTGTTTTTT	CASSTVLKNTGELFF
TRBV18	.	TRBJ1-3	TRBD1	TGTGCCAGCTCACCAGACAGGGTTGGAAACACCATATATTTT	CASSPDRVGNTIYF
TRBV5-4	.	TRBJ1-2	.	TGTGCCAGCAGCTCGGGTGACAGGAACTATGGCTACACCTTC	CASSSGDRNYGYTF
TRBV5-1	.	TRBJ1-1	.	TGCGCCAGCAGCTTGGGGGCAGGGTGGAACACTGAAGCTTTCTTT	CASSLGAGWNTEAFF
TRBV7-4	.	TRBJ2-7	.	TGTGCCAGCAGCAAGGGGGGCGGGAGTTACGAGCAGTACTTC	CASSKGGGSYEQYF
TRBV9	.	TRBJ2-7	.	TGTGCCAGCAGCACCCCAGGAGGGGCCGACAACGAGCAGTACTTC	CASSTPGGADNEQYF
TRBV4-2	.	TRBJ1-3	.	TGTGCCAGCAGCCGAGAGGTTCAGGGGATTGGAAACACCATATATTTT	CASSREVQGIGNTIYF
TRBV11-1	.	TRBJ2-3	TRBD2	TGTGCCAGCAGTCCGGGAGGTAGCAATACGCAGTATTTT	CASSPGGSNTQYF
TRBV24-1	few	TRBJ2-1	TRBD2	TGTGCCACCAGTGGGGTAGCGGGAGGGTCCTACAATGAGCAGTTCTTC	CATSGVAGGSYNEQFF
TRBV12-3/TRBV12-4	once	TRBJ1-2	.	TGTGCCAGCACCTTGGGGCAAGGCTACACCTTC	CASTLGQGYTF
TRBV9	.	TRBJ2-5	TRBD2	TGTGCCAGCAGCACCGGGACTAGTCCACAAGAGACCCAGTACTTC	CASSTGTSPQETQYF
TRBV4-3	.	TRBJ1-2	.	TGCGCCAGCAGCCAGCAGGGGAACTATGGCTACACCTTC	CASSQQGNYGYTF
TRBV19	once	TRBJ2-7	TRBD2	TGTGCCAGCAAGACTAGCGGGTCCTCCTACGAGCAGTACTTC	CASKTSGSSYEQYF
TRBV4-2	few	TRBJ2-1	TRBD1	TGTGCCAGCTCGGGACAGGGGGTCAATGAGCAGTTCTTC	CASSGQGVNEQFF
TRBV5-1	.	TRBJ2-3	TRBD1	TGCGCCAGCAGCTTGGGACAGGGGAGTGTACCAGGTGATACGCAGTATTTT	CASSLGQGSVPGDTQYF
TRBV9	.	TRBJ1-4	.	TGTGCCAGCAGCCCCCGAGACGGGTCTAATGAAAAACTGTTTTTT	CASSPRDGSNEKLFF
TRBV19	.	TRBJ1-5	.	TGTGCCAGTAGTAATTCGGGAACATTCAATCAGCCCCAGCATTTT	CASSNSGTFNQPQHF
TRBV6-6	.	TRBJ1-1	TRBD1	TGTGCCAGCAGCCCCCCGGGACAGCCTAACACTGAAGCTTTCTTT	CASSPPGQPNTEAFF
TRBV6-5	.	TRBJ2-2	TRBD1	TGTGCCAGCACCACCGGGACAGGGTGGGCCGGGGAGCTGTTTTTT	CASTTGTGWAGELFF
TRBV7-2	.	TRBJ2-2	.	TGTGCCAGCAGCTTGACTTCTTTAGCCCTAAACACCGGGGAGCTGTTTTTT	CASSLTSLALNTGELFF
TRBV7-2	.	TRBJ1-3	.	TGTGCCAGCAGCCATACCAGTGGAAACACCATATATTTT	CASSHTSGNTIYF
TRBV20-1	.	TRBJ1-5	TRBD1	TGCAGTGCTAGTCAGGGGACAGGGAATCAGCCCCAGCATTTT	CSASQGTGNQPQHF
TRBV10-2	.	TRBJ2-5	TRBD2	TGCGCCAGCACGTTTAACCGGGAGGCCGCCGAGACCCAGTACTTC	CASTFNREAAETQYF
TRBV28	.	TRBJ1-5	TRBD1	TGTGCCAGCAGTTTGTTTACAGGGGGGGGTCAGCCCCAGCATTTT	CASSLFTGGGQPQHF
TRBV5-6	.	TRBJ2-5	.	TGTGCCAGCAGCTTGTCCTCCCAAGAGACCCAGTACTTC	CASSLSSQETQYF
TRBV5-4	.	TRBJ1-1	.	TGTGCCAGCAGTCCTATGATGAACACTGAAGCTTTCTTT	CASSPMMNTEAFF
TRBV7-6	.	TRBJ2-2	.	TGTGCCAGCAGCTTAGCTGGGCTGACCGGGGAGCTGTTTTTT	CASSLAGLTGELFF